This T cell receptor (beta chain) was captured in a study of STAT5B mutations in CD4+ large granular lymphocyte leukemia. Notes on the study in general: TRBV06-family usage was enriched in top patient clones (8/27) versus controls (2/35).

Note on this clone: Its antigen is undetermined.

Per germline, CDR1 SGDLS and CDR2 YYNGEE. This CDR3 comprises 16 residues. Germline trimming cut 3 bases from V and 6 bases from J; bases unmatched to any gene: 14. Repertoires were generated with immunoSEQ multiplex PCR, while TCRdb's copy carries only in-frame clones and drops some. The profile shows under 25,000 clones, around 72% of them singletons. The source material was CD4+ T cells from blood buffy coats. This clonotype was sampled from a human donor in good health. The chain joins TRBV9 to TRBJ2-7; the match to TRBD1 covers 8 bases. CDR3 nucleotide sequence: TGTGCCAGCAGCGCGGGATTAATTCAGGGGGCGGGCGAGCAGTACTTC. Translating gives CASSAGLIQGAGEQYF.